Listed here are 31 T cell receptor beta chains from one sample, sequenced in a study of T cells after yellow fever vaccination. TCRdb used MiXCR to reprocess the 5' RACE reads, holding one entry per CDR3 protein. The table lists hundreds of thousands of distinct CDR3 sequences, about 15% of them singletons. Sequenced material: PBMCs, taken about 5 days after the first yellow fever vaccination. Source of these receptors: a man aged 18 to 29 who received the YFV17D yellow fever vaccine.

V usage is TRBV19 and J usage is TRBJ2-5; a weak D match, TRBD1 (5 bases). CDR3 size: 14 residues. Trimming removed 8 bases from V and 3 bases from J, with 16 bases in between. The germline V gene encodes CDR1 LNHDA and CDR2 SQIVND (reference sequence). The CDR3 reads CASQERKQEETQYF. In nucleotides, the CDR3 is TGTGCCAGTCAGGAAAGGAAACAGGAAGAGACCCAGTACTTC.

The chain carries TRBV4-2 and TRBJ2-3; 13 positions match TRBD2. This CDR3 region has 19 residues. J was trimmed by 2 bases and V by 0 bases; bases with no gene match: 8. CDR1 is LGHNA and CDR2 is YNFKEQ in the germline V gene. The CDR3 is CASSQDRLAGGPYTDTQYF. Here the CDR3 DNA reads TGTGCCAGCAGCCAAGATCGACTAGCGGGGGGTCCTTACACAGATACGCAGTATTTT.

There are a few counts of this clonotype. The V call is TRBV29-1, the J call TRBJ1-1; D unclear. Germline CDR1 is SQVTM and CDR2 is ANQGSEA. Trimming cost V 4 bases and J 10 bases, with 19 bases left between them. The CDR3 totals 13 residues. The CDR3 region is CSVVSDSWVGAFF. The CDR3, as DNA: TGCAGCGTTGTATCGGACTCGTGGGTTGGAGCTTTCTTT.

The V call is TRBV4-1, the J call TRBJ1-1; 7 bases map to TRBD1. Losses at the gene ends were 1 base for V and 3 bases for J; bases not matched to a gene: 2. CDR1 MGHRA and CDR2 YSYEKL come from the germline V gene. This CDR3 has 14 amino acids. CDR3 protein: CASSQARGHTEAFF. The CDR3 DNA follows: TGCGCCAGCAGCCAAGCGAGGGGGCACACTGAAGCTTTCTTT.

This clonotype has a handful of counts. This rearrangement joins TRBV7-2 to TRBJ2-2; D ambiguous. The V and J ends lost 6 bases and 6 bases respectively, with 14 bases between them. This CDR3 is built from 14 residues. Germline values: CDR1 SGHTA, CDR2 FQGNSA. The CDR3 loop reads CASRARAVAGELFF. DNA of the CDR3: TGTGCCAGCAGGGCCAGAGCCGTGGCCGGGGAGCTGTTTTTT.

This clonotype appeared a few times. The V gene is TRBV5-1, the J gene TRBJ2-7; D gene uncertain. The V and J ends lost 3 bases and 5 bases respectively, with 15 bases between them. Per the germline V gene, CDR1 is SGHRS and CDR2 is YFSETQ. The CDR3 is 14 amino acids. The CDR3 spells CASSSGPWPNEQYV. CDR3 nucleotides: TGCGCCAGCAGCTCCGGCCCTTGGCCCAACGAGCAGTACGTC.

There are many counts of this clonotype. This chain connects TRBV5-1 to TRBJ2-3, with D possibly matching TRBD2 (6 bases). CDR1 is SGHRS and CDR2 is YFSETQ in the germline V gene. This CDR3 is 14 amino acids long. V shed 5 bases and J shed 0 bases, with 10 bases lying between them. CDR3 nucleotide sequence: TGCGCCAGCAGAGTAGCGGTGAGCACAGATACGCAGTATTTT. This sequence encodes CASRVAVSTDTQYF.

V gene TRBV7-2 combines with J gene TRBJ1-5; 10 bases are shared with TRBD1. V lost 4 bases, J lost 7 bases, and 4 bases stayed unmatched. This CDR3 is built from 14 residues. CDR1 is SGHTA and CDR2 is FQGNSA in the germline V gene. The CDR3 loop reads CASSWDRGRQPQHF. CDR3 DNA: TGTGCCAGCAGCTGGGACAGGGGACGACAGCCCCAGCATTTT. Based on the CDR3 plus reference TRBV7-2 and TRBJ1-5, the full variable domain is GAGVSQSPSNKVTEKGKDVELRCDPISGHTALYWYRQSLGQGLEFLIYFQGNSAPDKSGLPSDRFSAERTGGSVSTLTIQRTQQEDSAVYLCASSWDRGRQPQHFGDGTRLSIL.

This clonotype was counted only a few times. The V gene is TRBV5-1, the J gene TRBJ2-7, with D perhaps matching TRBD1 (6 bases). V was pared by 4 bases and J by 4 bases, with 18 bases between. The CDR3 extends over 15 amino acids. The germline gives CDR1 SGHRS, CDR2 YFSETQ. The CDR3 DNA reads TGCGCCAGCAGCCTCAGGACCAGGGGTCGGTACGAGCAGTACTTC. It yields the protein CASSLRTRGRYEQYF.

The sample holds a few counts of this clonotype. This chain uses TRBV7-2 with TRBJ1-3, with TRBD1 identical over 8 bases. V gave up 5 bases and J gave up 4 bases; unmatched junction bases: 4. The germline gives CDR1 SGHTA, CDR2 FQGNSA. This CDR3 has 14 amino acids. The CDR3 region is CASSPGTGGNTIYF. For the CDR3, the DNA is TGTGCCAGCAGCCCGGGGACAGGCGGAAACACCATATATTTT.

J is TRBJ2-2 and V is TRBV11-2, with D possibly called TRBD1 or TRBD2 (6 bases each). V was trimmed by 4 bases and J by 2 bases, leaving 20 bases between them. The CDR3 runs to 18 residues. In germline, CDR1 is SGHAT, CDR2 FQNNGV. The chain's CDR3 is CASSSPVNRGTNTGELFF. In DNA, the CDR3 is TGTGCCAGCAGCTCCCCCGTCAATCGGGGGACAAACACCGGGGAGCTGTTTTTT. The entire variable domain, with the rest obtained from reference TRBV11-2 and TRBJ2-2, is as follows: EAGVAQSPRYKIIEKRQSVAFWCNPISGHATLYWYQQILGQGPKLLIQFQNNGVVDDSQLPKDRFSAERLKGVDSTLKIQPAKLEDSAVYLCASSSPVNRGTNTGELFFGEGSRLTVL.

This clonotype was counted a few times. This chain connects TRBV28 to TRBJ2-2; no firm D call. The CDR3 covers 14 residues. V shed 11 bases and J shed 0 bases, with 13 bases lying between them. Germline loops: CDR1 MDHEN, CDR2 SYDVKM. CDR3 loop: CACAKTANTGELFF. The CDR3 DNA reads TGTGCCTGCGCGAAGACGGCGAACACCGGGGAGCTGTTTTTT.

The chain couples TRBV7-7 to TRBJ2-7, with a weak D call TRBD1 (6 bases). The germline gives CDR1 SSHAT, CDR2 FNYEAQ (reference sequence). V was shortened by 5 bases and J by 6 bases, with 17 bases between the two germline ends. The CDR3 is 14 residues long. The CDR3 spells CASSLGAGSGEQYF. CDR3 in DNA: TGTGCCAGCAGCCTGGGGGCTGGATCGGGCGAGCAGTACTTC.

This clonotype was observed a single time. The chain employs TRBV7-3 and TRBJ1-2; possible D gene TRBD1, 6 bases. The CDR3 consists of 14 residues. Germline-derived CDR1 and CDR2 are SGHTA and FQGTGA. Trimming removed 3 bases at V and 8 bases at J, with 16 bases between. CDR3 protein: CASSFSNRAGGYTF. Written as DNA, the CDR3 is TGTGCCAGCAGCTTTTCGAACAGGGCGGGCGGCTACACCTTC.

This clonotype was seen a few times. The chain carries TRBV20-1 and TRBJ2-6; 8 nucleotides line up with TRBD1. Unmatched junction bases numbered 6, after V lost 4 bases and J lost 1 base. The CDR3 consists of 16 residues. The V gene's germline CDR1 is DFQATT and CDR2 SNEGSKA (reference sequence). The CDR3 region is CSATGTGPSGANVLTF. In DNA, the CDR3 is TGCAGTGCTACCGGGACAGGCCCTTCTGGGGCCAACGTCCTGACTTTC.

This clonotype showed up just a few times. The chain is built from TRBV9 and TRBJ1-2; 7 bases fit TRBD1. CDR3 length: 14 amino acids. The germline V gene encodes CDR1 SGDLS and CDR2 YYNGEE. V shed 7 bases and J 4 bases; nucleotides not matched to a gene: 10. The CDR3 is CASSTPGTVYGYTF. CDR3 DNA sequence: TGTGCCAGCTCGACACCCGGGACAGTCTATGGCTACACCTTC. Drawing the rest from reference TRBV9 and TRBJ1-2, the complete variable domain is DSGVTQTPKHLITATGQRVTLRCSPRSGDLSVYWYQQSLDQGLQFLIQYYNGEERAKGNILERFSAQQFPDLHSELNLSSLELGDSALYFCASSTPGTVYGYTFGSGTRLTVV.

The chain recombines TRBV6-1 with TRBJ1-3, with D perhaps TRBD1 (6 bases). With 6 bases removed from V and 4 bases from J, the gap between germline ends came to 10 bases. Germline V CDR1 and CDR2: MNHNS, SASEGT. The CDR3 loop spans 13 amino acids. The CDR3 nucleotides are TGTGCCAGCAGGCCAGGGGCCGGAAACACCATATATTTT. Its translation is CASRPGAGNTIYF.

This clonotype came up a few times. The chain has TRBV15 and TRBJ2-4; D assignment may be TRBD1 or TRBD2 (6 bases each). Between the trimmed V and J ends, which lost 9 bases and 5 bases, there was a span of 14 bases. Per the germline V gene, CDR1 is LNHNV and CDR2 is YYDKDF (reference sequence). The CDR3 is 13 residues long. CDR3 amino acids: CATGRGVQNIQYF. In nucleotides, the CDR3 is TGTGCCACGGGAAGGGGGGTCCAAAACATTCAGTACTTC.

This chain uses TRBV10-2 with TRBJ2-6; D not resolved. The CDR3 spans 15 residues. Germline CDR1 is WSHSY and CDR2 is SAAADI. Trimming removed 3 bases at V and 4 bases at J, with 10 bases between. CDR3 sequence: CASSDPGAGANVLTF. The DNA for the CDR3 is TGCGCCAGCAGTGACCCCGGTGCAGGGGCCAACGTCCTGACTTTC.

V gene TRBV20-1 combines with J gene TRBJ1-3; maybe TRBD1 (5 bases). Per the germline V gene, CDR1 is DFQATT and CDR2 is SNEGSKA (reference sequence). V gave up 0 bases and J gave up 0 bases, with 9 bases separating them. This CDR3 is 15 amino acids long. In DNA form, the CDR3 reads TGCAGTGCTAGAGATCTGGGACTCTCTGGAAACACCATATATTTT. It is translated as CSARDLGLSGNTIYF.

This clonotype appeared a few times. This sequence joins TRBV7-9 and TRBJ2-1; TRBD2 agrees at 12 bases. V was pared by 2 bases and J by 8 bases, with 7 bases of the junction left unmatched. Germline assignment: CDR1 SEHNR and CDR2 FQNEAQ (reference sequence). This CDR3 has 16 residues. The CDR3 nucleotides read TGTGCCAGCAGCTTATTTGCTAGCGGGGGGGCGGATGAGCAGTTCTTC. Translation gives CASSLFASGGADEQFF.

The genes are TRBV6-5 and TRBJ2-3, with 8 bases lining up with TRBD2. The CDR3 has 16 amino acids. Germline CDR1 reads MNHEY; CDR2 reads SVGAGI. V shed 0 bases, J shed 3 bases, and the junction held 5 bases outside the gene matches. CDR3 in amino acids: CASSYSRLARTDTQYF. CDR3 DNA sequence: TGTGCCAGCAGTTACTCGAGACTAGCGCGGACAGATACGCAGTATTTT.

This chain joins TRBV12-3 or TRBV12-4 and TRBJ1-2, with 10 bases matching TRBD1. V was clipped by 6 bases and J by 7 bases; unmatched bases: 5. This CDR3 is built from 13 residues. The CDR3 loop reads CASSRGQGFGYTF. The CDR3 region has the DNA TGTGCCAGCAGCAGGGGACAGGGGTTTGGCTACACCTTC.

In its sample, this clonotype was seen a few times. V usage is TRBV9 and J usage is TRBJ2-3; 7 bases align to TRBD1. The trim removed 1 base at V and 3 bases at J, leaving 5 bases unmatched. The CDR3 consists of 15 residues. The V gene's germline CDR1 is SGDLS and CDR2 YYNGEE. CDR3 sequence (DNA): TGTGCCAGCAGCGTAACAAGGGGGCGTACAGATACGCAGTATTTT. This translates into CASSVTRGRTDTQYF. Filled out from reference TRBV9 and TRBJ2-3, the complete variable domain reads DSGVTQTPKHLITATGQRVTLRCSPRSGDLSVYWYQQSLDQGLQFLIQYYNGEERAKGNILERFSAQQFPDLHSELNLSSLELGDSALYFCASSVTRGRTDTQYFGPGTRLTVL.

This sequence joins TRBV30 and TRBJ2-1; D possibly matches TRBD1 or TRBD2 (6 bases each). Germline CDR1 GTSNPN, CDR2 SVGIG (reference sequence). This CDR3 spans 14 amino acids. The germline V and J ends were trimmed by 0 bases and 2 bases, with 8 bases remaining between them. DNA for the CDR3: TGTGCCTGGAGTGTGGGGGGCCCCTACAATGAGCAGTTCTTC. Protein product: CAWSVGGPYNEQFF.

The CDR3 reads CASSPSPGNTIYF. The CDR3 nucleotides read TGTGCCAGCAGTCCTTCCCCTGGAAACACCATATATTTT. The V gene is TRBV6-1, the J gene TRBJ1-3; D gene unclear. V shed 5 bases and J shed 2 bases, with 7 bases lying between them. This CDR3 contains 13 residues. Germline CDR1 and CDR2: MNHNS and SASEGT.

The genes are TRBV5-1 and TRBJ2-3; TRBD1 aligns across 9 bases. The CDR3 loop spans 14 amino acids. CDR1 and CDR2 (germline): SGHRS, YFSETQ. Trimming cost V 4 bases and J 7 bases; bases outside gene matches: 7. The CDR3 DNA is TGCGCCAGCAGCCTGGGACAGGGTTTTAATACGCAGTATTTT. As protein: CASSLGQGFNTQYF.

The CDR3 sequence: CASSLLTNEQFF. In DNA, the CDR3 is TGTGCCAGCAGCTTACTGACTAATGAGCAGTTCTTC. The chain links TRBV11-2 to TRBJ2-1; D unclear. Trimming stripped 2 bases from V and 7 bases from J, with 6 bases between. From germline, CDR1 is SGHAT and CDR2 FQNNGV. This CDR3 spans 12 amino acids. Full variable domain (outside the CDR3, taken from reference TRBV11-2 and TRBJ2-1): EAGVAQSPRYKIIEKRQSVAFWCNPISGHATLYWYQQILGQGPKLLIQFQNNGVVDDSQLPKDRFSAERLKGVDSTLKIQPAKLEDSAVYLCASSLLTNEQFFGPGTRLTVL.

This clonotype occurred a few times. This chain connects TRBV30 to TRBJ2-7; 7 nucleotides match TRBD1. The CDR3 spans 13 residues. Germline V gives CDR1 GTSNPN, CDR2 SVGIG (reference sequence). V lost 4 bases to trimming and J lost 1 base; unmatched junction nucleotides: 4. The CDR3 nucleotides are TGTGCCTGGATGGCAGGGGGATCCTACGAGCAGTACTTC. It codes for CAWMAGGSYEQYF.

The chain couples TRBV27 to TRBJ1-5; TRBD1 might be the D (5 bases). Germline-derived CDR1 and CDR2 are MNHEY and SMNVEV (reference sequence). The CDR3 consists of 14 residues. The V gene lost 0 bases and the J gene lost 6 bases, with 9 bases spanning the gap. The CDR3 coding sequence is TGTGCCAGCAGTTTATCGGGGGTCGGTCAGCCCCAGCATTTT. It specifies CASSLSGVGQPQHF.

The table lists this clonotype with a few counts. This chain joins TRBV12-3 or TRBV12-4 and TRBJ2-7, with 11 bases matching TRBD1. Unmatched junction bases numbered 2, after V lost 1 base and J lost 6 bases. The CDR3 runs 14 residues. CDR3 region: CASSLGGQGGEQYV. The CDR3 region has the DNA TGTGCCAGCAGTTTAGGGGGACAGGGGGGCGAGCAGTACGTC.